One and the same sample provided the 7 T cell receptor beta chains below, sequenced in a study of vaccination effects on CD4 cells after COVID-19. Before sequencing took place, the ViraFEST assay used viral peptide pools to expand antigen-specific CD4+ T cells. Investigators separated out CD4+ T cells once less than 11 days of culture had passed. Each participant was administered two doses of either the BNT162b2 or the mRNA-1273 vaccine. For these receptors, no antigen is known. Libraries were prepared by immunoSEQ multiplex PCR; TCRdb keeps only in-frame clonotypes and omits some of them. The top ten hold 2% of the sample, which has about 64,000 clones, around 82% seen once. The material sequenced was CD4+ T cells from PBMCs cultured with HCoV-OC43 spike peptides, taken after COVID-19 vaccination. Regarding subset: HCoV-OC43 spike overlapping peptide pool stimulation. Receptors originate from a human donor who received a COVID-19 vaccine.

The CDR3 protein is CASSFTGTDLNSPLHF. In DNA, the CDR3 is TGCGCCAGCAGCTTCACCGGGACGGACCTCAATTCACCCCTCCACTTT. The chain is built from TRBV5-1 and TRBJ1-6, with D possibly TRBD1 on 5 matching bases. Germline CDR1 is SGHRS and CDR2 is YFSETQ. Trimming stripped 2 bases from V and 7 bases from J, with 16 bases between. The CDR3 contains 16 residues.

This clone was found a few times. The V call is TRBV29-1, the J call TRBJ1-2; 7 bases are shared with TRBD1. The V segment lost 2 bases and the J segment 7 bases; nucleotides outside the gene matches: 7. The CDR3 has 13 residues. Germline CDR1 and CDR2: SQVTM and ANQGSEA. DNA for the CDR3: TGCAGCGTTGAATTACAGGGGTCAACTGGCTACACCTTC. This gives the protein CSVELQGSTGYTF.

The chain recombines TRBV6-1 with TRBJ1-5; weak D call: TRBD1 (5 bases). The V end was cut by 3 bases, the J end by 2 bases, with 11 bases between. Germline V CDR1 and CDR2: MNHNS, SASEGT. This CDR3 region has 15 residues. CDR3 sequence: CASSEGPQGNQPQHF. For the CDR3, the DNA is TGTGCCAGCAGTGAGGGACCGCAGGGCAATCAGCCCCAGCATTTT.

This clone has only one observation. CDR3 protein: CATSDKQGLVNEQFF. CDR3 coding DNA: TGTGCCACCAGTGATAAACAGGGGCTCGTCAATGAGCAGTTCTTC. This chain connects TRBV24-1 to TRBJ2-1; 7 positions match TRBD1. Germline V gene lookup returns CDR1 KGHDR and CDR2 SFDVKD. CDR3 length: 15 amino acids. The junction had 7 bases not matched to a gene; V was cut back by 3 bases and J by 6 bases.

The rearrangement links TRBV5-8 to TRBJ2-1; D is possibly TRBD1 or TRBD2 (5 bases each). Between the trimmed V and J ends, which lost 7 bases and 6 bases, there was a span of 23 bases. CDR3 size: 16 residues. The V gene's germline CDR1 is SGHTS and CDR2 YDEGEE. The CDR3 nucleotides are TGTGCCAGCCCCATTTTCTGGGGGAGTGAAGTCAATGAGCAGTTCTTC. It specifies CASPIFWGSEVNEQFF.

V and J are TRBV2 and TRBJ2-3; 7 bases match TRBD1. V shed 3 bases and J 3 bases; nucleotides not matched to a gene: 6. The V gene's germline CDR1 is SNHLY and CDR2 FYNNEI. This CDR3 comprises 15 residues. CDR3 loop: CASSDDRVATDTQYF. The CDR3 DNA sequence: TGTGCCAGCAGTGACGACAGGGTAGCAACAGATACGCAGTATTTT.

The chain carries TRBV6-4 and TRBJ2-3; TRBD1 might be the D (6 bases). V lost 6 bases to trimming and J lost 4 bases, with 14 bases between them. CDR3 length: 14 amino acids. From germline, CDR1 is MRHNA and CDR2 SNTAGT. CDR3 nucleotides: TGTGCCAGCAGCTATACACAGGGCTCAGATACGCAGTATTTT. Translation: CASSYTQGSDTQYF.